Listed here are 22 T cell receptor beta chains from one sample, sequenced in a study of cytomegalovirus exposure and HLA in healthy donors. Primers included in the PCR were 60 Vbeta and 13 Jbeta primers. Here immunoSEQ multiplex PCR was the method, and the copy in TCRdb shows in-frame clones only, minus some. This table lists 45,000 to 55,000 clones. Sequenced sample: PBMCs. The receptors here all came from a woman in her fifties or sixties in good health and CMV-seropositive.

The chain links TRBV28 to TRBJ1-5; D not certain. This CDR3 is 12 amino acids long. Trimming cost V 5 bases and J 6 bases, with 8 bases left between them. Germline V gene sequence: CDR1 MDHEN, CDR2 SYDVKM. In DNA form, the CDR3 reads TGTGCCAGCAGTACGACACTTCAGCCCCAGCATTTT. Its protein product is CASSTTLQPQHF.

The rearrangement joins TRBV7-6 to TRBJ2-3, with D possibly matching TRBD2 (6 bases). The V gene lost 5 bases and the J gene lost 4 bases, with 16 bases spanning the gap. The germline V gene has CDR1 SGHVS and CDR2 FNYEAQ. The CDR3 runs 15 residues. The CDR3 reads CASSPQGTFADTQYF. As DNA, the CDR3 is TGTGCCAGCAGCCCCCAAGGGACTTTCGCAGATACGCAGTATTTT.

This rearrangement joins TRBV6-5 to TRBJ2-2; 7 nucleotides align to TRBD2. The junction had 3 bases not matched to a gene; V was cut back by 4 bases and J by 1 base. The CDR3 sequence is 15 residues long. Germline lookup yields CDR1 MNHEY and CDR2 SVGAGI. CDR3 nucleotide sequence: TGTGCCAGCAGTTTAAGCGGGAAGAACACCGGGGAGCTGTTTTTT. Protein product: CASSLSGKNTGELFF.

The chain combines TRBV4-1 with TRBJ1-6; no definite D call. Trimming pared 0 bases from V and 0 bases from J, leaving 9 bases between. The germline gives CDR1 MGHRA, CDR2 YSYEKL. The length of the CDR3 is 17 residues. The DNA for the CDR3 is TGCGCCAGCAGCCAAGACCCCAGGCTCTCCTATAATTCACCCCTCCACTTT. Protein product: CASSQDPRLSYNSPLHF.

The chain is built from TRBV5-1 and TRBJ2-3; 7 positions agree with TRBD1. This CDR3 comprises 16 residues. CDR1 is SGHRS and CDR2 is YFSETQ in the germline V gene. V gave up 0 bases and J gave up 1 base; unmatched junction bases: 5. CDR3 sequence reads: CASSLGADRGTDTQYF. In nucleotides, the CDR3 is TGCGCCAGCAGCTTGGGCGCAGACAGGGGCACAGATACGCAGTATTTT.

The chain links TRBV20-1 to TRBJ2-1; a weak D match, TRBD2 (5 bases). V lost 6 bases and J 3 bases, leaving 6 bases between the germline ends. This CDR3 contains 11 residues. Germline V gene data show CDR1 as DFQATT and CDR2 as SNEGSKA (reference sequence). DNA for the CDR3: TGCAGTGCGAGGGACTACAATGAGCAGTTCTTC. Encoded protein: CSARDYNEQFF.

V gene TRBV7-9 combines with J gene TRBJ2-1; 8 bases map to TRBD2. Germline CDR1 SEHNR, CDR2 FQNEAQ (reference sequence). V dropped 0 bases and J dropped 4; count of bases not matched to a gene: 8. The CDR3 is made up of 17 amino acids. CDR3 residues: CASSLAGGRTLYNEQFF. DNA for the CDR3: TGTGCCAGCAGCTTAGCAGGCGGGAGGACCTTGTACAATGAGCAGTTCTTC.

The chain employs TRBV6-5 and TRBJ1-3; the D is unclear. Trimming cost V 0 bases and J 4 bases, with 4 bases left between them. The CDR3 has 13 amino acids. CDR1 is MNHEY, CDR2 SVGAGI, per germline. CDR3 nucleotides: TGTGCCAGCAGTTACTCGACAGGAAACACCATATATTTT. It yields the protein CASSYSTGNTIYF.

The rearrangement uses TRBV7-2 and TRBJ1-2; TRBD1 matches 8 bases. The junction had 7 bases not matched to a gene; V was cut back by 5 bases and J by 8 bases. The CDR3 is 13 amino acids. The germline gives CDR1 SGHTA, CDR2 FQGNSA. This CDR3 is CASSKYDRGGYTF. CDR3 DNA sequence: TGTGCCAGCAGCAAGTACGACAGGGGAGGCTACACCTTC. Full variable domain (outside the CDR3, taken from reference TRBV7-2 and TRBJ1-2): GAGVSQSPSNKVTEKGKDVELRCDPISGHTALYWYRQSLGQGLEFLIYFQGNSAPDKSGLPSDRFSAERTGGSVSTLTIQRTQQEDSAVYLCASSKYDRGGYTFGSGTRLTVV.

The V gene is TRBV25-1, the J gene TRBJ2-2; D is undetermined. The CDR3 is 15 residues long. V was trimmed by 2 bases and J by 6 bases, leaving 13 bases between them. Germline V gene sequence: CDR1 MGHDK, CDR2 SYGVNS. CDR3 region: CASSEHGARAGELFF. The DNA for the CDR3 is TGTGCCAGCAGTGAACACGGCGCACGGGCCGGGGAGCTGTTTTTT.

The CDR3 bases are TGCGCCAGCAGCCAAGATAGCCAGGGAGGCACTGAAGCTTTCTTT. This encodes CASSQDSQGGTEAFF. The chain combines TRBV4-1 with TRBJ1-1, with D perhaps matching TRBD1 (5 bases). V lost 0 bases to trimming and J lost 4 bases, with 12 bases between them. Germline V lookup: CDR1 MGHRA, CDR2 YSYEKL. CDR3 size: 15 residues.

The V and J genes are TRBV25-1 and TRBJ1-1; D might be TRBD1 (6 bases). The CDR3 has 18 amino acids. Germline values: CDR1 MGHDK, CDR2 SYGVNS. V was shortened by 6 bases and J by 0 bases, with 23 bases between the two germline ends. The CDR3 DNA reads TGTGCCAGCAGGATAACCATGACAGGACCCTTCATGAACACTGAAGCTTTCTTT. This sequence encodes CASRITMTGPFMNTEAFF.

Notes on this clone: Additional DNA sequences in this sample encode the identical CDR3. This rearrangement joins TRBV7-2 to TRBJ1-3, with TRBD1 as a possible D gene (5 bases). V was pared by 4 bases and J by 0 bases, with 10 bases between. Looked up from germline, CDR1 is SGHTA and CDR2 is FQGNSA. The CDR3 is 15 residues long. The CDR3 reads CASSYLGDSGNTIYF. In DNA, the CDR3 is TGTGCCAGCAGCTACCTAGGGGACTCTGGAAACACCATATATTTT.

V and J are TRBV5-1 and TRBJ2-1; 9 nucleotides agree with TRBD1. Germline trimming cut 4 bases from V and 0 bases from J; bases unmatched to any gene: 8. Germline CDR1 is SGHRS and CDR2 is YFSETQ. The CDR3 runs to 17 residues. The CDR3 reads CASSLGTGISSYNEQFF. CDR3 sequence (DNA): TGCGCCAGCAGCCTCGGGACAGGGATTAGCTCCTACAATGAGCAGTTCTTC.

The genes are TRBV18 and TRBJ1-5; 10 nucleotides line up with TRBD1. CDR3 length: 14 amino acids. J lost 8 bases, V lost 3 bases, and 4 bases had no gene match. Germline CDR1 is KGHSH and CDR2 is LQKENI. The DNA of the CDR3 is TGTGCCAGCTCACCCAGACAGGGGGCAGAGCCCCAGCATTTT. Protein: CASSPRQGAEPQHF.

The rearrangement joins TRBV10-1 to TRBJ2-5, with D hard to call. CDR3 size: 14 residues. Trimming removed 0 bases at V and 1 base at J, with 6 bases between. Germline CDR1 WNHNN, CDR2 SYGVQD (reference sequence). CDR3 sequence (DNA): TGCGCCAGCAGTGAGTCGTCAGGCCAAGAGACCCAGTACTTC. Translating gives CASSESSGQETQYF.

The chain uses TRBV27 and TRBJ1-6, with unresolved D. CDR1 and CDR2 (germline): MNHEY, SMNVEV (reference sequence). The CDR3 sequence is 15 residues long. Between the trimmed V and J ends, which lost 6 bases and 10 bases, there was a span of 19 bases. The chain's CDR3 is CASRKHFPTGSPLHF. The DNA of the CDR3 is TGTGCCAGCAGGAAGCACTTCCCGACGGGGTCACCCCTCCACTTT.

The rearrangement joins TRBV30 to TRBJ1-1; D remains unclear. Trimming removed 2 bases at V and 0 bases at J, with 7 bases between. The length of the CDR3 is 13 residues. CDR1 is GTSNPN and CDR2 is SVGIG in the germline V gene (reference sequence). CDR3 nucleotide sequence: TGTGCCTGGAGTTCTAGAATGAACACTGAAGCTTTCTTT. Residues: CAWSSRMNTEAFF.

The gene calls are TRBV7-2 and TRBJ2-5, with 7 positions matching TRBD1. In germline, CDR1 is SGHTA, CDR2 FQGNSA. V trimming: 5 bases; J trimming: 1 base; junction bases outside the gene matches: 7. There are 15 residues in the CDR3. As DNA, the CDR3 is TGTGCCAGCAGCGCCCAGGGGGTCTCCCAAGAGACCCAGTACTTC. Translation gives CASSAQGVSQETQYF. Combining the CDR3 with reference TRBV7-2 and TRBJ2-5 gives the whole variable domain GAGVSQSPSNKVTEKGKDVELRCDPISGHTALYWYRQSLGQGLEFLIYFQGNSAPDKSGLPSDRFSAERTGGSVSTLTIQRTQQEDSAVYLCASSAQGVSQETQYFGPGTRLLVL.

The chain joins TRBV29-1 to TRBJ1-1, with D hard to call. The CDR3 totals 15 residues. Germline values: CDR1 SQVTM, CDR2 ANQGSEA. V was cut by 2 bases and J by 0 bases, with 13 bases left in between. The CDR3 here is CSVESKGRVNTEAFF. CDR3 DNA: TGCAGCGTTGAAAGTAAAGGCCGGGTGAACACTGAAGCTTTCTTT.

As concerns this clone: The same CDR3 also results from other DNA sequences found in this sample. The CDR3 loop is CASSETQGTGELFF. In DNA form, the CDR3 reads TGTGCCAGCAGTGAGACACAGGGTACCGGGGAGCTGTTTTTT. The V gene is TRBV6-1, the J gene TRBJ2-2, with D maybe TRBD1 (6 bases). V was shortened by 3 bases and J by 5 bases, with 10 bases between the two germline ends. The CDR3 covers 14 residues. Germline loops: CDR1 MNHNS, CDR2 SASEGT.

The J gene is TRBJ2-7, the V gene TRBV18; D not resolved. CDR1 KGHSH and CDR2 LQKENI come from the germline V gene. V gave up 4 bases and J gave up 3 bases, with 16 bases separating them. This CDR3 has 15 amino acids. This chain's CDR3 is CASSHDTRPVYEQYF. CDR3 nucleotides: TGTGCCAGCTCACATGACACTCGTCCGGTCTACGAGCAGTACTTC. The variable domain in full, with the rest retrieved from reference TRBV18 and TRBJ2-7, is NAGVMQNPRHLVRRRGQEARLRCSPMKGHSHVYWYRQLPEEGLKFMVYLQKENIIDESGMPKERFSAEFPKEGPSILRIQQVVRGDSAAYFCASSHDTRPVYEQYFGPGTRLTVT.